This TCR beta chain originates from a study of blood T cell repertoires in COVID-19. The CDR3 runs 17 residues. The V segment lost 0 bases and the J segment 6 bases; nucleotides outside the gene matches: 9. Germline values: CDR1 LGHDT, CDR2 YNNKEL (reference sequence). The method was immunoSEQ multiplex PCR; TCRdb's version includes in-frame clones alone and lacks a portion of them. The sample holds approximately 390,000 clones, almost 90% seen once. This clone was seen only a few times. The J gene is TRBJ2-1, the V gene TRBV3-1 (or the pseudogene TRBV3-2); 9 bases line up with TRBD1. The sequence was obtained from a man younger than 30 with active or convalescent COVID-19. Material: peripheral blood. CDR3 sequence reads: CASSQDLSWDRVNEQFF. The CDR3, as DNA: TGTGCCAGCAGCCAAGACCTCTCGTGGGACAGGGTCAATGAGCAGTTCTTC.